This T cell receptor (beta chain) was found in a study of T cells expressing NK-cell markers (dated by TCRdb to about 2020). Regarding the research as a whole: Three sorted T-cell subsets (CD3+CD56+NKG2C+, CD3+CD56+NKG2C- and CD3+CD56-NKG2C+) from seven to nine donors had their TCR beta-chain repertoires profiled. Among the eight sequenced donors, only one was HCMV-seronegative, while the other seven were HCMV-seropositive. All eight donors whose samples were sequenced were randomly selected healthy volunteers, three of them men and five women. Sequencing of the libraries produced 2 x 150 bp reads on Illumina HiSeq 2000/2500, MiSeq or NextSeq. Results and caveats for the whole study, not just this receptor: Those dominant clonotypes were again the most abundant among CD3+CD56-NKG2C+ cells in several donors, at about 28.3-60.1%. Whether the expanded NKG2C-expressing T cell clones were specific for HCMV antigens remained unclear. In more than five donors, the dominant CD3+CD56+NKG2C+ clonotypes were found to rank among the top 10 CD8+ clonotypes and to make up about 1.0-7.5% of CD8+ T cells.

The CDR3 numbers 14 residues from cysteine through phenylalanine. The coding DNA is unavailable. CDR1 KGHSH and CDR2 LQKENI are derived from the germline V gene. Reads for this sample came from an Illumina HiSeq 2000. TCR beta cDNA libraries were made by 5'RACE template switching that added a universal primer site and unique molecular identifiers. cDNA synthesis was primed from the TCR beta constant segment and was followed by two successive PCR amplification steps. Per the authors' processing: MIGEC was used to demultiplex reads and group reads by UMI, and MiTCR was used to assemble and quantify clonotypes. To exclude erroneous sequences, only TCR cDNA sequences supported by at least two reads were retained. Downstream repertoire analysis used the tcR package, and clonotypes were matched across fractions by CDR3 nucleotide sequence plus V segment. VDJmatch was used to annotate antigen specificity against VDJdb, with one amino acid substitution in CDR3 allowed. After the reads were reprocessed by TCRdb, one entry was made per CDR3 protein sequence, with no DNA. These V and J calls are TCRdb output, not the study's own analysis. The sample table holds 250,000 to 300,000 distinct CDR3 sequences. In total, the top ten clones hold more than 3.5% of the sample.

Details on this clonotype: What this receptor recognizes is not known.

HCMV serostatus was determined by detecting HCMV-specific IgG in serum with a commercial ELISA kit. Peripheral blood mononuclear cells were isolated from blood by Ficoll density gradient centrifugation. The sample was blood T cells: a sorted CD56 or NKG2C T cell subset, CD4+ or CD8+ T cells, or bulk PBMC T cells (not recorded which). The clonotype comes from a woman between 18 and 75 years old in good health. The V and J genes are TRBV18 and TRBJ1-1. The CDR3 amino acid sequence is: CASSPPGWVGEAFF.